Each of the 7 T cell receptor beta chains below was sequenced from the same sample in a study of blood T cell repertoires in COVID-19. Sequenced by immunoSEQ multiplex PCR; TCRdb stores in-frame clones only, minus some. The sample records a few hundred thousand clones, 90% being singletons. Material for sequencing was peripheral blood. The source is a woman aged 50 to 60 with COVID-19, enrolled during active disease.

A few counts support this clone. The CDR3 DNA follows: TGTGCCAGCGGCGCCGACGGGAACAATGAGCAGTTCTTC. Translation gives CASGADGNNEQFF. The rearrangement links TRBV2 to TRBJ2-1; maybe TRBD2 (5 bases). Germline V CDR1 and CDR2: SNHLY, FYNNEI. The CDR3 runs to 13 residues. V shed 8 bases and J shed 5 bases, with 13 bases lying between them.

This rearrangement joins TRBV5-8 to TRBJ2-5, with TRBD2 matching 11 bases. There are 17 residues in the CDR3. Germline V gene lookup returns CDR1 SGHTS and CDR2 YDEGEE. V lost 4 bases to trimming and J lost 4 bases; unmatched junction nucleotides: 12. This chain's CDR3 is CASSHYRTLAGGETQYF. Here the CDR3 DNA reads TGTGCCAGCAGCCACTATCGCACCCTAGCGGGAGGAGAGACCCAGTACTTC.

This chain joins TRBV6-6 and TRBJ1-2; 8 bases are shared with TRBD1. The V gene end was trimmed by 5 bases and the J gene end by 7 bases; junction bases not matched to a gene: 9. Germline CDR1 reads MNHNY; CDR2 reads SVGAGI (reference sequence). This CDR3 region has 14 residues. CDR3 in amino acids: CASSDLQGARGYTF. CDR3 DNA: TGTGCCAGCAGTGACCTCCAGGGGGCGCGTGGCTACACCTTC.

The rearrangement uses TRBV19 and TRBJ2-5; D gene ambiguous. Germline assignment: CDR1 LNHDA and CDR2 SQIVND (reference sequence). Trimming took 4 bases from V and 7 from J, leaving 19 bases between them. The CDR3 runs 15 residues. CDR3 DNA: TGTGCCAGTAGTAGTGGGCTATACAGTGCACGGACCCAGTACTTC. It yields the protein CASSSGLYSARTQYF.

The rearrangement links TRBV30 to TRBJ2-1, with a weak D call TRBD2 (5 bases). Germline CDR1 is GTSNPN and CDR2 is SVGIG (reference sequence). Trimming cost V 8 bases and J 12 bases, with 26 bases left between them. The CDR3 spans 14 residues. The CDR3 DNA follows: TGTGCCGGAACTAGGGCAAACTCCCCGGGTCGGCAGTTCTTC. Protein product: CAGTRANSPGRQFF.

The chain uses TRBV13 and TRBJ1-1; TRBD1 aligns across 7 bases. V lost 8 bases, J lost 4 bases, and 10 bases stayed unmatched. In germline, CDR1 is PRHDT, CDR2 FYEKMQ (reference sequence). This CDR3 comprises 14 residues. The CDR3 DNA reads TGTGCCAGCCGTAGGGGGCGAGTGGTCACTGAAGCTTTCTTT. As protein: CASRRGRVVTEAFF.

V and J are TRBV5-1 and TRBJ2-3; 7 bases are shared with TRBD1. V dropped 5 bases and J dropped 2; count of bases not matched to a gene: 8. CDR3 size: 15 residues. CDR1 SGHRS and CDR2 YFSETQ come from the germline V gene. The CDR3 loop reads CASRNRQGFTDTQYF. Written as DNA, the CDR3 is TGCGCCAGCAGGAACAGACAGGGCTTCACAGATACGCAGTATTTT.